This is a list of T cell receptor beta chains from one sample in a study of CXCR3-negative and CXCR3-positive naive CD8 T cells. From its re-call of the 5' RACE reads, TCRdb lists each CDR3 protein once, without DNA. In total, the table holds 150,000 to 160,000 distinct CDR3 sequences. The sequenced material came from naive CXCR3+ CD8+ T cells from blood. The receptor set was obtained from a human donor in good health. Some clones in this sample may be carry-over from other donors' samples. The CDR3 runs from the conserved cysteine through the conserved F or W.

j_call: TRBJ1-2
v_call: TRBV9
cdr3_aa: CASSATGTGVGGYTF

j_call: TRBJ1-5
v_call: TRBV7-8
cdr3_aa: CASSPTGTGNQPQHF

j_call: TRBJ2-5
v_call: TRBV3-1
cdr3_aa: CASTVDRIQETQYF

j_call: TRBJ2-7
v_call: TRBV7-9
cdr3_aa: CASSLGDWPSYEERENNEQYF

j_call: TRBJ2-1
v_call: TRBV28
cdr3_aa: CASSFQTPSSYNEQFF

j_call: TRBJ2-2
v_call: TRBV6-1
cdr3_aa: CASSDEPQTTSNTGELFF

j_call: TRBJ1-6
v_call: TRBV9
cdr3_aa: CASTGTGSSPLHF

j_call: TRBJ2-1
v_call: TRBV4-3
cdr3_aa: CASSQGERAPSFNLIYNEQFF

j_call: TRBJ2-5
v_call: TRBV11-2
cdr3_aa: CASTVSGPTGGEWETQYF

j_call: TRBJ2-7
v_call: TRBV4-1
cdr3_aa: CASSQTPSYEQYF

j_call: TRBJ2-1
v_call: TRBV19
cdr3_aa: CASSNVWSSYNEQFF

j_call: TRBJ2-5
v_call: TRBV7-9
cdr3_aa: CASSRGLPGEETQYF

j_call: TRBJ2-7
v_call: TRBV5-1
cdr3_aa: CASSDGYTSYEQYF

j_call: TRBJ2-7
v_call: TRBV20-1
cdr3_aa: CSEPGQSSYEQYF

j_call: TRBJ2-6
v_call: TRBV19
cdr3_aa: CASSMGAAGANVLTF

j_call: TRBJ2-7
v_call: TRBV14
cdr3_aa: CASSQERGRTYEQYF

j_call: TRBJ2-1
v_call: TRBV7-9
cdr3_aa: CASSIPGLSYNEQFF

j_call: TRBJ2-3
v_call: TRBV12-3/TRBV12-4
cdr3_aa: CASGSGGVTDTQYF

j_call: TRBJ2-7
v_call: TRBV10-3
cdr3_aa: CAIRGDLTYEQYF

j_call: TRBJ2-7
v_call: TRBV7-9
cdr3_aa: CASSLGGTGVF

j_call: TRBJ2-3
v_call: TRBV6-5
cdr3_aa: CASSYTLRDTQYF

j_call: TRBJ1-1
v_call: TRBV7-9
cdr3_aa: CASSRWGDGNTEAFF

j_call: TRBJ1-1
v_call: TRBV7-9
cdr3_aa: CASSDDRGPDFFNTEAFF

j_call: TRBJ2-3
v_call: TRBV15
cdr3_aa: CATQKDRARTDTQYF

j_call: TRBJ2-5
v_call: TRBV28
cdr3_aa: CASSFANQETQYF

j_call: TRBJ2-1
v_call: TRBV3-1
cdr3_aa: CASSQDTGDYNEQFF

j_call: TRBJ2-1
v_call: TRBV29-1
cdr3_aa: CSVPGQAMRTYNEQFF

j_call: TRBJ2-7
v_call: TRBV19
cdr3_aa: CASSPLLGYEQYF

j_call: TRBJ2-7
v_call: TRBV7-3
cdr3_aa: CASSLTSSSYEQYF

j_call: TRBJ1-1
v_call: TRBV7-8
cdr3_aa: CASTAGGQNTEAFF

j_call: TRBJ1-2
v_call: TRBV30
cdr3_aa: CAWSVPREWGYTF

j_call: TRBJ2-3
v_call: TRBV28
cdr3_aa: CASSLLPPSGSADTQYF

j_call: TRBJ2-3
v_call: TRBV5-6
cdr3_aa: CASSLWTGLGTDTQYF

j_call: TRBJ1-2
v_call: TRBV28
cdr3_aa: CASRNADGYTF

j_call: TRBJ2-7
v_call: TRBV20-1
cdr3_aa: CSASTVDSYEQYF

j_call: TRBJ2-7
v_call: TRBV7-2
cdr3_aa: CASSLFEAGPYEQYF

j_call: TRBJ1-6
v_call: TRBV5-1
cdr3_aa: CASSLEQGASPYNSPLHF

j_call: TRBJ2-3
v_call: TRBV28
cdr3_aa: CASSFSYPDTQYF

j_call: TRBJ2-3
v_call: TRBV4-2
cdr3_aa: CASSQDLRMSFDSDTQYF

j_call: TRBJ2-5
v_call: TRBV7-2
cdr3_aa: CASSPVRPEETQYF

j_call: TRBJ2-3
v_call: TRBV25-1
cdr3_aa: CASSEPASRSTDTQYF

j_call: TRBJ2-7
v_call: TRBV5-1
cdr3_aa: CASSLGEFWAYEQYF

j_call: TRBJ2-5
v_call: TRBV28
cdr3_aa: CASSLSANEEETQYF